Reported below is one TCR beta chain. The treatment: oral pan-JAK inhibitor, 5-10 mg twice daily. In alopecia areata patients, both lesional scalp punch biopsies and peripheral blood were collected. Sorting of CD4+ and CD8+ T cells was performed on PBMCs. This specimen comes from a study of CD8+ T cells in alopecia areata. Overall study context: Tofacitinib dosing lasted 6 to 18 months, which was then followed by 6 months off drug.

Sequencing relied on a cDNA template that was reverse transcribed from extracted RNA. Sequencing was performed with immunoSEQ multiplex PCR; in TCRdb, only in-frame clones are kept and a portion is missing. The sample consists of over 100,000 clones, about three fifths of them appearing once. The CDR3 contains 11 residues. Per germline, CDR1 WSHSY and CDR2 SAAADI. V was trimmed by 9 bases and J by 1 base, leaving 6 bases between them. V gene TRBV10-2 combines with J gene TRBJ1-2, with no clear D. The source is a human donor with alopecia areata. The sample in question was CD8+ T cells sorted from blood, obtained at week 24, from a patient treated with tofacitinib. The CDR3 DNA reads as TGCGCCAGTCTGGGTAACTATGGCTACACCTTC. This sequence encodes CASLGNYGYTF.